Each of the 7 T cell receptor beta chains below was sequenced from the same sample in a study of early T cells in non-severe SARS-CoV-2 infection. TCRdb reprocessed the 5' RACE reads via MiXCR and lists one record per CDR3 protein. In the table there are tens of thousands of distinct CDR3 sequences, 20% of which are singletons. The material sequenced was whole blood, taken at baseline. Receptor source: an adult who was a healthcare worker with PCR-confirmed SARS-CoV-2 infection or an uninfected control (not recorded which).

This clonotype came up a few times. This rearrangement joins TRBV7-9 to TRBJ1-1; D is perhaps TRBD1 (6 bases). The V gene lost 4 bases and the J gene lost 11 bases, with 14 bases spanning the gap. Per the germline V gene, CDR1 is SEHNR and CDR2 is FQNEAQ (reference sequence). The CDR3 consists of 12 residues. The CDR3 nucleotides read TGTGCCAGCAGCTCCACGGACAGTGGGGCTTTCTTT. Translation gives CASSSTDSGAFF. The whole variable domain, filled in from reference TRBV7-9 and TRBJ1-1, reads DTGVSQNPRHKITKRGQNVTFRCDPISEHNRLYWYRQTLGQGPEFLTYFQNEAQLEKSRLLSDRFSAERPKGSFSTLEIQRTEQGDSAMYLCASSSTDSGAFFGQGTRLTVV.

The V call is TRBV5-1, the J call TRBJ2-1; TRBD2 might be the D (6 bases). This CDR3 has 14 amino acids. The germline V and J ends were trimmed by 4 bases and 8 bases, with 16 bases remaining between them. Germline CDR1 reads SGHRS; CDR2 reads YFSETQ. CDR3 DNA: TGCGCCAGCAGCCCCAGACTAGGCCCGCATGAGCAGTTCTTC. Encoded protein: CASSPRLGPHEQFF.

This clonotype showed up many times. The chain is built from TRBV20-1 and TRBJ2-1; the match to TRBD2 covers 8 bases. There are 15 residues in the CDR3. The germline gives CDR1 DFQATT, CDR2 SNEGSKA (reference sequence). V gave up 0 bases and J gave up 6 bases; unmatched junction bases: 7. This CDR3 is CSARDRRTSRNEQFF. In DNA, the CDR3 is TGCAGTGCTAGAGATAGGAGGACTAGCCGCAATGAGCAGTTCTTC.

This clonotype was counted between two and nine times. The CDR3 bases are TGTGCCAGCAGACAGTTAGCGAACACCGGGGAGCTGTTTTTT. Its protein is CASRQLANTGELFF. The rearrangement uses TRBV2 and TRBJ2-2; D not certain. The CDR3 sequence is 14 residues long. Germline loops: CDR1 SNHLY, CDR2 FYNNEI. V dropped 6 bases and J dropped 0 bases, with 8 bases sitting between them. Looking up the rest from reference TRBV2 and TRBJ2-2 gives the full variable domain: EPEVTQTPSHQVTQMGQEVILRCVPISNHLYFYWYRQILGQKVEFLVSFYNNEISEKSEIFDDQFSVERPDGSNFTLKIRSTKLEDSAMYFCASRQLANTGELFFGEGSRLTVL.

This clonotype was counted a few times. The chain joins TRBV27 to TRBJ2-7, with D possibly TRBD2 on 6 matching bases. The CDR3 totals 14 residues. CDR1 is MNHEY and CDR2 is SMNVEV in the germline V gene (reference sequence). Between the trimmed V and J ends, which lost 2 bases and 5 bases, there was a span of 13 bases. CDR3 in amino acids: CASSLTPAGHEQYF. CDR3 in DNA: TGTGCCAGCAGTTTAACCCCAGCGGGTCACGAGCAGTACTTC.

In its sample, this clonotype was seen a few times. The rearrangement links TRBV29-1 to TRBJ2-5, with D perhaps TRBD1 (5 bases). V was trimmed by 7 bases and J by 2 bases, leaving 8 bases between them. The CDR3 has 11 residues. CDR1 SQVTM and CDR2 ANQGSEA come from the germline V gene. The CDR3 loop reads CSAGKQETQYF. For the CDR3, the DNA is TGCAGCGCAGGGAAACAAGAGACCCAGTACTTC.

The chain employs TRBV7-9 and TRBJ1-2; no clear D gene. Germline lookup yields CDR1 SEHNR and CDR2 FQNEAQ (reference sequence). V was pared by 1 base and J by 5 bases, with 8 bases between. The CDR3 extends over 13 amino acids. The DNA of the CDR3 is TGTGCCAGCAGCTTAGAGGGAGGATATGGCTACACCTTC. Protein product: CASSLEGGYGYTF.